The T cell receptor (beta chain) described here comes from a study of blood T cell repertoires in COVID-19. Study-wide context: The United States, Italy and Spain supplied acute and convalescent COVID-19 samples. Sources were T cells, B-cell-depleted T cells, or PBMCs; the material itself was cDNA or gDNA.

Authors' data handling: Nucleated cell number was recorded as an estimate derived from reference gene primer amplification. Profiled with immunoSEQ multiplex PCR; TCRdb holds only in-frame clones, not every one. D and trimming come from the DNA, and the V and J calls and clone size come from that table. The repertoire holds roughly 70,000 clones, with 65% to 90% as singletons. The length of the CDR3 is 16 residues. Germline CDR1 is SGHNT and CDR2 is YENEEA. V was trimmed by 4 bases and J by 0 bases, leaving 13 bases between them. The chain has TRBV11-3 and TRBJ2-1; maybe TRBD1 (5 bases). Sequenced input: peripheral blood. This clonotype originated in a man older than 75 with COVID-19, enrolled during active disease. The CDR3 sequence: CASSSVGTGSYNEQFF. For the CDR3, the DNA is TGTGCCAGCAGCTCGGTCGGTACAGGCTCCTACAATGAGCAGTTCTTC. The full variable domain, its missing parts supplied by reference TRBV11-3 and TRBJ2-1, is EAGVVQSPRYKIIEKKQPVAFWCNPISGHNTLYWYLQNLGQGPELLIRYENEEAVDDSQLPKDRFSAERLKGVDSTLKIQPAELGDSAVYLCASSSVGTGSYNEQFFGPGTRLTVL.